This TCR beta chain stems from a study of T cell changes during pregnancy in multiple sclerosis. Libraries were prepared by immunoSEQ multiplex PCR; TCRdb keeps only in-frame clonotypes and omits some of them. The table shows over 50,000 clones, with about 89% occurring only once. The germline gives CDR1 SEHNR, CDR2 FQNEAQ (reference sequence). The V and J ends lost 5 bases and 4 bases, in that order; junction bases with no gene match: 7. This CDR3 region has 14 residues. The specimen comprised peripheral blood, sampled after pregnancy. J is TRBJ1-1 and V is TRBV7-9; 7 bases match TRBD1. The origin of this receptor is a female donor with multiple sclerosis, enrolled in a pregnancy study. Written as DNA, the CDR3 is TGTGCCAGCAGCCCCGGACAGGCGGTCACTGAAGCTTTCTTT. As protein: CASSPGQAVTEAFF.